These T cell receptor beta chains were read from a single sample in a study of blood T cells in healthy people across ages. Using its own MiXCR run on the 5' RACE reads, TCRdb lists one record per CDR3 protein. The sample has hundreds of thousands of distinct CDR3 sequences; roughly 50% are singletons. Sequenced input: blood. The source of these receptors is a man at least 80 years old in good health. CDR3s include the opening cysteine and the closing phenylalanine or tryptophan. A D gene is named only where the DNA matches it firmly. Clone size is given for some rows only: seen once, a few or many times, or a class if the clone is expanded.

.,TRBJ2-4,TRBV12-3/TRBV12-4,.,14,TGTGCCAGCCGGCCCGGAGGACAAGGGAACATTCAGTACTTC,CASRPGGQGNIQYF
once,TRBJ2-3,TRBV7-6,.,15,TGTGCCAGCAGCTTAGGAGGGACTGGGCACAGATACGCGTATTTT,CASSLGGTGHRYAYF
.,TRBJ1-5,TRBV24-1,.,12,TGTGCCACCAGGGACGGGAATCAGCCCCAGCATTTT,CATRDGNQPQHF
few,TRBJ1-2,TRBV4-1,.,13,TGCGCCAGCAGCCTGGACGGTGGCTATGGCTACACCTTC,CASSLDGGYGYTF
.,TRBJ2-2,TRBV7-8,.,14,TGTGCCAGCAGCCCACTATTTGGAACCGGGGAGCTGTTTTTT,CASSPLFGTGELFF
few,TRBJ1-1,TRBV16,.,11,TGTGCCAGCAGCCAGGACACTGAAGCTTTCTTT,CASSQDTEAFF
.,TRBJ2-1,TRBV20-1,.,10,TGCAGTGCTAGGAATCGTGAGCAGTTCTTC,CSARNREQFF
.,TRBJ2-1,TRBV10-3,TRBD2,16,TGTGCCATCAGTGATGGCCTAGCGGGAGGGTACGATGAGCAGTTCTTC,CAISDGLAGGYDEQFF
.,TRBJ1-1,TRBV10-3,TRBD1,14,TGTGCCATCACAGGGACAGGGACGGCCACTGAAGCTTTCTTT,CAITGTGTATEAFF
.,TRBJ1-4,TRBV4-1,TRBD1,15,TGCGCCAGCAGCCAAGAGGACAGGCGGACTGAAAAACTGTTTTTT,CASSQEDRRTEKLFF
.,TRBJ1-2,TRBV12-3/TRBV12-4,TRBD1,17,TGTGCCAGCTTGTTACTAAGACGGACAGGGGAGGACTATGGCTACACCTTC,CASLLLRRTGEDYGYTF
.,TRBJ2-6,TRBV20-1,.,14,TGCAGTGCGATTCAGGTGTCTGGGGCCAACGTCCTGACTTTC,CSAIQVSGANVLTF
.,TRBJ2-7,TRBV5-6,.,16,TGTGCCAGCAGCGGGGCCTCTGGCGGACCAGGCCACGAGCAGTACTTC,CASSGASGGPGHEQYF
.,TRBJ2-1,TRBV6-5,.,13,TGTGCCAGCCAACGGACAGAGCAAGAGACCCAGTTCTTC,CASQRTEQETQFF
few,TRBJ2-1,TRBV12-3/TRBV12-4,TRBD1,13,TGTGCCAGCAGTCGGGACAGGCGTAATGAGCAGTTCTTC,CASSRDRRNEQFF
.,TRBJ1-2,TRBV4-1,.,18,TGCGCCAGCAGCCGTGAGTCGGACAGTTTACCAGCTAACTATGGCTACACCTTC,CASSRESDSLPANYGYTF
few,TRBJ2-3,TRBV5-1,TRBD1,15,TGCGCCAGCAGCTCTGGACAGGTCGCCCCAGATACGCAGTATTTT,CASSSGQVAPDTQYF
.,TRBJ2-2,TRBV7-8,TRBD1,15,TGTGCCAGCAGCCTACGGGACAGGTTGGGCGGGGAGCTGTTTTTT,CASSLRDRLGGELFF
.,TRBJ1-4,TRBV7-9,.,14,TGTGCCAGCAGCTTAGGAGGGCGGAGTGAAAAACTGTTTTTT,CASSLGGRSEKLFF
.,TRBJ1-1,TRBV9,.,14,TGTGCCAGCAGCGTATTAGGGGGGCTCACTGAAGCTTTCTTT,CASSVLGGLTEAFF
few,TRBJ2-1,TRBV5-1,TRBD2,15,TGCGCCAGCAGCGCGACCGGGACTACCTACAATGAGCAGTTCTTC,CASSATGTTYNEQFF
once,TRBJ2-7,TRBV10-3,.,15,TGTGCCATCAGTGAAGTAAGAGAAGCAAACAATGAGCAGTACTTC,CAISEVREANNEQYF
.,TRBJ2-7,TRBV20-1,.,13,TGCAGTGCCCAACATGGGCTGATCTACGAGCAGTACTTC,CSAQHGLIYEQYF
.,TRBJ1-2,TRBV18,.,13,TGTGCCAGCTCACCAGGGGATAACTATGGCTACACCTTC,CASSPGDNYGYTF
.,TRBJ2-3,TRBV27,TRBD2,15,TGTGCCAGCAGCCGAGGGACTAGCATGGTAGATACGCAGTATTTT,CASSRGTSMVDTQYF
.,TRBJ2-1,TRBV12-3/TRBV12-4,TRBD2,16,TGTGCCAGCCAATTACGGGGCGGGGTAGCGGGCAATGAGCAGTTCTTC,CASQLRGGVAGNEQFF
.,TRBJ2-7,TRBV4-3,.,15,TGCGCCAGCAGTCAAGATTCAGGGGTAAACTACGAGCAGTACTTC,CASSQDSGVNYEQYF
.,TRBJ2-3,TRBV20-1,TRBD2,16,TGCGGTGCTAGACTTTTTCTAGCGGCCGGGGGAGATACGCAGTATTTT,CGARLFLAAGGDTQYF
once,TRBJ2-3,TRBV6-5,TRBD2,15,TGTGCCAGCAGCTATGGGGGACTAGCGGCCGATACGCAGTATTTT,CASSYGGLAADTQYF
few,TRBJ2-3,TRBV10-3,.,14,TGTGCCATCAGTGGCGGACTTCACACAGATACGCAGTATTTT,CAISGGLHTDTQYF
few,TRBJ2-5,TRBV6-5,.,14,TGTGCCAGCAGTAACGCAGGGTATCGAGAGACCCAGTACTTC,CASSNAGYRETQYF
.,TRBJ2-5,TRBV5-1,TRBD1,14,TGCGCCAGCAGCGCGATGGGACAGCAAGAGACCCAGTACTTC,CASSAMGQQETQYF
.,TRBJ2-5,TRBV3-1,.,15,TGTGCCAGCAGCCAAGATCGTCCGATATCGGAGACCCAGTACTTC,CASSQDRPISETQYF
few,TRBJ1-6,TRBV20-1,.,14,TGCAGTGCTAGAGAATCTTCACAAAATTCACCCCTCCACTTT,CSARESSQNSPLHF
.,TRBJ1-6,TRBV25-1,.,14,TGTGCCAGCAGGGGCTCGAGTACTAATTCACCCCTCCACTTT,CASRGSSTNSPLHF
.,TRBJ2-1,TRBV4-2,TRBD2,16,TGTGCCAGCAGCCCAGGGAATGCGGGAGAGGTTAGTGAGCAGTTCTTC,CASSPGNAGEVSEQFF